A selection of T cell receptor beta chains follows, all from one sample in a study of T cell responses to AZD1222 COVID-19 vaccine. Generated by immunoSEQ multiplex PCR, the TCRdb table keeps only in-frame clones and is missing some. This sample yields approximately 120,000 clones, of which nearly 90% are seen a single time; roughly 15% belongs to the top ten. Source: peripheral blood, taken on day 0 of AZD1222 vaccination. The receptors come from an adult in good health. The CDR3 runs from the conserved cysteine through the conserved F or W. D genes are given only for firm matches. Only part of the rows carry a size: once, few, many, or a class if the clone is expanded.

j_call | clone_size | d_call | v_call | cdr3_aa | cdr3_nt
TRBJ2-1 | NA | NA | TRBV5-1 | CASSATYNEQFF | TGCGCCAGCAGCGCCACCTACAATGAGCAGTTCTTC
TRBJ1-1 | NA | NA | TRBV5-4 | CASSLGVSMNTEAFF | TGTGCCAGCAGCTTGGGGGTCTCCATGAACACTGAAGCTTTCTTT
TRBJ2-1 | NA | NA | TRBV28 | CASSSSQGYNEQFF | TGTGCCAGCAGTTCGTCACAGGGCTACAATGAGCAGTTCTTC
TRBJ2-1 | NA | TRBD2 | TRBV7-3 | CASSPGLAGGREQFF | TGTGCCAGCAGCCCGGGACTAGCGGGAGGGAGGGAGCAGTTCTTC
TRBJ1-2 | NA | TRBD1 | TRBV28 | CASSWPGQLYGYTF | TGTGCCAGCAGTTGGCCGGGACAGCTCTATGGCTACACCTTC
TRBJ2-1 | NA | NA | TRBV30 | CAWSPLMGSYNEQFF | TGTGCCTGGAGTCCCCTAATGGGCTCCTACAATGAGCAGTTCTTC
TRBJ2-3 | NA | TRBD1 | TRBV15 | CATSGGQVVASTDTQYF | TGTGCCACCAGCGGAGGACAGGTTGTTGCTAGCACAGATACGCAGTATTTT
TRBJ1-4 | NA | NA | TRBV2 | CASSPGTRNEKLFF | TGTGCCAGCAGCCCCGGGACACGGAATGAAAAACTGTTTTTT
TRBJ1-2 | NA | NA | TRBV5-5 | CASSWTPPSEGGYTF | TGTGCCAGCAGCTGGACCCCACCCTCCGAAGGTGGCTACACCTTC
TRBJ2-3 | NA | NA | TRBV21-1 | CASVRAGMSDTQYF | TGTGCCAGCGTTAGGGCGGGCATGTCAGATACGCAGTATTTT
TRBJ2-5 | NA | TRBD2 | TRBV2 | CASSGATGGWETQYF | TGTGCCAGCAGTGGTGCGACGGGAGGTTGGGAGACCCAGTACTTC
TRBJ1-6 | NA | TRBD1 | TRBV5-1 | CASSPGAQGRNSPLHF | TGCGCCAGCAGCCCGGGCGCACAGGGGCGTAATTCACCCCTCCACTTT
TRBJ2-1 | NA | NA | TRBV12-3/TRBV12-4 | CASRGLVNEQFF | TGTGCCAGCAGGGGGCTTGTCAATGAGCAGTTCTTC
TRBJ2-2 | NA | NA | TRBV24-1 | CATSDFGSFANTGELFF | TGTGCCACCAGTGATTTTGGCAGCTTCGCGAACACCGGGGAGCTGTTTTTT
TRBJ1-5 | NA | NA | TRBV12-3/TRBV12-4 | CASSFRSNQPQHF | TGTGCCAGCAGTTTTCGAAGCAATCAGCCCCAGCATTTT
TRBJ1-2 | NA | NA | TRBV11-2 | CASSPQLYGYTF | TGTGCCAGCAGCCCCCAGTTGTACGGCTACACCTTC
TRBJ2-7 | NA | NA | TRBV30 | CAWSSQYEQYF | TGTGCCTGGAGTTCTCAGTACGAGCAGTACTTC
TRBJ1-6 | NA | NA | TRBV7-9 | CASSSSHPGPEGPLHF | TGTGCCAGCAGCTCGTCCCACCCGGGCCCAGAGGGACCCCTCCACTTT
TRBJ2-3 | NA | TRBD2 | TRBV10-2 | CASSESRLAGVDTQYF | TGCGCCAGCAGTGAGTCAAGACTAGCGGGGGTGGATACGCAGTATTTT
TRBJ2-7 | NA | NA | TRBV18 | CASSQEAGRREQYF | TGTGCCAGCTCACAAGAGGCAGGGAGGCGCGAGCAGTACTTC
TRBJ2-5 | NA | NA | TRBV3-1/TRBV3-2 | CASSQVRLGSHQETQYF | TGTGCCAGCAGCCAAGTAAGGTTGGGCAGTCACCAAGAGACCCAGTACTTC
TRBJ2-1 | once | TRBD1 | TRBV7-9 | CASSPQDRGPYNEQFF | TGTGCCAGCAGCCCCCAGGACAGGGGTCCCTACAATGAGCAGTTCTTC
TRBJ1-6 | NA | TRBD1 | TRBV2 | CASTSPTGVDSPLHF | TGTGCCAGCACTAGCCCCACAGGGGTGGATTCACCCCTCCACTTT
TRBJ1-4 | NA | NA | TRBV18 | CASSPLGEKLFF | TGTGCCAGCTCACCGCTGGGCGAAAAACTGTTTTTT
TRBJ1-1 | NA | NA | TRBV28 | CASSRGRYNTEAFF | TGTGCCAGCAGTCGGGGACGCTATAACACTGAAGCTTTCTTT
TRBJ1-3 | NA | NA | TRBV7-2 | CASSLDGGTGNTIYF | TGTGCCAGCAGCTTAGACGGGGGCACGGGAAACACCATATATTTT
TRBJ1-1 | NA | TRBD1 | TRBV19 | CASSMTGPPEAFF | TGTGCCAGTAGTATGACAGGGCCGCCTGAAGCTTTCTTT
TRBJ1-1 | NA | NA | TRBV6-5 | CASKVTRYTEAFF | TGTGCCAGCAAGGTCACAAGGTACACTGAAGCTTTCTTT
TRBJ1-2 | NA | TRBD1 | TRBV4-3 | CASSQLPGTGDGYTF | TGCGCCAGCAGCCAACTACCGGGGACAGGGGATGGCTACACCTTC
TRBJ2-7 | NA | NA | TRBV5-8 | CASSLYSSYEQYF | TGTGCCAGCAGCTTATATAGCTCCTACGAGCAGTACTTC
TRBJ2-1 | NA | NA | TRBV29-1 | CSVAGVISYNEQFF | TGCAGCGTCGCTGGGGTAATCTCCTACAATGAGCAGTTCTTC
TRBJ1-6 | NA | TRBD1 | TRBV30 | CAWRGDRDSPLHF | TGTGCCTGGAGGGGGGACAGAGATTCACCCCTCCACTTT
TRBJ2-5 | NA | TRBD2 | TRBV5-1 | CASRSTGTSAQETQYF | TGCGCCAGCAGATCCACCGGGACTAGCGCCCAAGAGACCCAGTACTTC
TRBJ1-2 | NA | NA | TRBV10-3 | CAISLRAGFSYTF | TGTGCCATCAGCCTGAGGGCGGGGTTTAGCTACACCTTC
TRBJ1-2 | NA | NA | TRBV28 | CASTIQGVHGYTF | TGTGCCAGTACGATACAGGGAGTCCATGGCTACACCTTC
TRBJ1-5 | NA | TRBD1 | TRBV28 | CASSLSQGHGYQPQHF | TGTGCCAGCAGTTTATCACAGGGGCATGGTTATCAGCCCCAGCATTTT
TRBJ1-5 | few | TRBD1 | TRBV6-2/TRBV6-3 | CASSLGQGSNQPQHF | TGTGCCAGCAGTCTGGGACAGGGAAGCAATCAGCCCCAGCATTTT
TRBJ2-3 | NA | NA | TRBV5-4 | CASSFRDGGTDTQYF | TGTGCCAGCAGCTTCCGGGACGGCGGCACAGATACGCAGTATTTT
TRBJ1-1 | NA | NA | TRBV5-1 | CASSLDRPMNTEAFF | TGCGCCAGCAGCTTGGATCGTCCGATGAACACTGAAGCTTTCTTT
TRBJ1-1 | NA | NA | TRBV5-1 | CASSLYRHTGGTEAFF | TGCGCCAGCAGCTTGTATCGACACACGGGGGGAACTGAAGCTTTCTTT
TRBJ1-2 | NA | TRBD1 | TRBV7-2 | CASSHGTGRANYGYTF | TGTGCCAGCAGCCATGGGACAGGGCGGGCTAACTATGGCTACACCTTC
TRBJ2-2 | NA | NA | TRBV11-3 | CASSPGAGNTGELFF | TGTGCCAGCAGCCCAGGGGCGGGAAACACCGGGGAGCTGTTTTTT
TRBJ2-3 | NA | TRBD1 | TRBV6-2/TRBV6-3 | CASSYGDRVRTDTQYF | TGTGCCAGCAGTTACGGCGACAGGGTCCGCACAGATACGCAGTATTTT
TRBJ2-1 | NA | NA | TRBV9 | CASSVAGVGDEQFF | TGTGCCAGCAGCGTAGCGGGAGTAGGGGATGAGCAGTTCTTC
TRBJ2-5 | NA | NA | TRBV5-1 | CASSHLETQYF | TGCGCCAGCAGCCACTTAGAGACCCAGTACTTC
TRBJ2-6 | once | NA | TRBV4-2 | CATSGANVLTF | TGTGCCACCTCTGGGGCCAACGTCCTGACTTTC
TRBJ1-2 | once | TRBD1 | TRBV9 | CASSPNPQGSGYTF | TGTGCCAGCAGCCCCAACCCACAGGGGTCTGGCTACACCTTC
TRBJ2-7 | NA | NA | TRBV18 | CASSPRLDEQYF | TGTGCCAGCTCACCTCGACTGGACGAGCAGTACTTC
TRBJ2-1 | NA | TRBD2 | TRBV2 | CASTEGLAGGRNEQFF | TGTGCCAGCACAGAGGGACTAGCGGGAGGAAGGAATGAGCAGTTCTTC
TRBJ2-1 | NA | NA | TRBV4-2 | CASSQAGPSSYNEQFF | TGTGCCAGCAGCCAAGCCGGACCAAGCTCCTACAATGAGCAGTTCTTC
TRBJ2-1 | NA | NA | TRBV14 | CASSQEPRGPWNEQFF | TGTGCCAGCAGCCAAGAACCGCGGGGGCCCTGGAATGAGCAGTTCTTC